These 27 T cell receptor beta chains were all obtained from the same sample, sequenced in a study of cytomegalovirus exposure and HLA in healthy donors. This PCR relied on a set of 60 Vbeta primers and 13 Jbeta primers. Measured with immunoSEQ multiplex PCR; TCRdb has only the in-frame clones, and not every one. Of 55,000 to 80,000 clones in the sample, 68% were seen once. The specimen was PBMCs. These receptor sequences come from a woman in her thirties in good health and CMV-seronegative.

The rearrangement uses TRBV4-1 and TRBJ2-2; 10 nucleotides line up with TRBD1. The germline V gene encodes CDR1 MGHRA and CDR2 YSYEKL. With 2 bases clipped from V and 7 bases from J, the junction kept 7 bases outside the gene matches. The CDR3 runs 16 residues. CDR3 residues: CASSQFDRGQGGELFF. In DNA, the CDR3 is TGCGCCAGCAGCCAATTCGACAGGGGGCAAGGCGGGGAGCTGTTTTTT.

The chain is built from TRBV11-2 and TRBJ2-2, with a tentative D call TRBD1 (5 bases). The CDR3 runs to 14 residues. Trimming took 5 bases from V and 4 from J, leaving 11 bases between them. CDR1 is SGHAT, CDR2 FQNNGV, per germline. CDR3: CASSRERGTGELFF. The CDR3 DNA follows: TGTGCCAGCAGCCGAGAAAGGGGCACCGGGGAGCTGTTTTTT.

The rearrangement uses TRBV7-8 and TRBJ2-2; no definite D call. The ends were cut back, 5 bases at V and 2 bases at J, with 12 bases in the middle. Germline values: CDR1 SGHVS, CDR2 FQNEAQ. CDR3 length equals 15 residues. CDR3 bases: TGTGCCAGCAGCCAGAGGTCCACTAACACCGGGGAGCTGTTTTTT. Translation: CASSQRSTNTGELFF.

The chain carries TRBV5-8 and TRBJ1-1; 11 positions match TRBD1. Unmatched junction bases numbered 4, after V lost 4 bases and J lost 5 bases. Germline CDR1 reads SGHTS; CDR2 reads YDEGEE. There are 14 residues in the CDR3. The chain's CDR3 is CASSQGDRGTEAFF. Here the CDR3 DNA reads TGTGCCAGCAGCCAAGGGGACAGGGGGACTGAAGCTTTCTTT.

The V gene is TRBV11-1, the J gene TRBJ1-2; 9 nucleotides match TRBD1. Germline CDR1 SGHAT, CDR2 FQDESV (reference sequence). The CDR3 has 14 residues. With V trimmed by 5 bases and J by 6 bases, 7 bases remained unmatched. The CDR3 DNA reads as TGTGCCAGCAGCGCCGCCGGGACAGGGCATGGCTACACCTTC. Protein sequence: CASSAAGTGHGYTF.

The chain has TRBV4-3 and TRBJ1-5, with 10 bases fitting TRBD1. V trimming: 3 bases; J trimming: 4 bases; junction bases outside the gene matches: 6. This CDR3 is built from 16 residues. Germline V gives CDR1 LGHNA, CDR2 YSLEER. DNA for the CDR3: TGCGCCAGCAGCCAGGAAAGGACAGGGGGGAATCAGCCCCAGCATTTT. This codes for CASSQERTGGNQPQHF.

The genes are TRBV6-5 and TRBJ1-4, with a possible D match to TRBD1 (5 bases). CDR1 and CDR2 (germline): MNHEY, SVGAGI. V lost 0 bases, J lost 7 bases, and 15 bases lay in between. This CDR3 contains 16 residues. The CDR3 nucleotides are TGTGCCAGCAGTTACTCGAGGGGCCAGGGAGGTGAAAAACTGTTTTTT. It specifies CASSYSRGQGGEKLFF.

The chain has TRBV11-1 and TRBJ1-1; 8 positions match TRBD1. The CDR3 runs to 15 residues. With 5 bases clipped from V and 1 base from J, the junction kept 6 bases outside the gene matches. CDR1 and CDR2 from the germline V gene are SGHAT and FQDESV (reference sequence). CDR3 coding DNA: TGTGCCAGCAGCCCCAGGACAGGGCGGAACACTGAAGCTTTCTTT. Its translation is CASSPRTGRNTEAFF.

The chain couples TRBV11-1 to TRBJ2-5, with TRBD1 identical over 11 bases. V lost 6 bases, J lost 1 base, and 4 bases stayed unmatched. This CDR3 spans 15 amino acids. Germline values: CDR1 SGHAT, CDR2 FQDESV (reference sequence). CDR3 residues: CASRRTGGPQETQYF. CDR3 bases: TGTGCCAGCAGACGGACAGGGGGCCCCCAAGAGACCCAGTACTTC.

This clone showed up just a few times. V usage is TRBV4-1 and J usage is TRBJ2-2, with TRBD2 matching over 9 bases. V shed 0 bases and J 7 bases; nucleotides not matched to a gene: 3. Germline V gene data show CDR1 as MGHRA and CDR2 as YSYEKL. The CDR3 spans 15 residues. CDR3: CASSQEWRGGGELFF. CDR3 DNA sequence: TGCGCCAGCAGCCAAGAATGGCGGGGGGGCGGGGAGCTGTTTTTT.

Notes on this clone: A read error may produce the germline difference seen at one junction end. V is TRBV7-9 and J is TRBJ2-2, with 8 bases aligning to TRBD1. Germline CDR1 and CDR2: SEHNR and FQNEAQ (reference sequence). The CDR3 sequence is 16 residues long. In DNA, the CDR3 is TGTTCCAGCAGCACATCCGGGACAGGAAACACCGGGGAGCTGTTTTTT. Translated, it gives CSSSTSGTGNTGELFF.

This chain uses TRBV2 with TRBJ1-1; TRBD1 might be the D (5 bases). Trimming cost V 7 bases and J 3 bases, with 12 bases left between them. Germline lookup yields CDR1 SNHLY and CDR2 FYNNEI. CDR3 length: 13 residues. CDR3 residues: CASNSAGDTEAFF. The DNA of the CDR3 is TGTGCCAGCAATTCGGCGGGGGACACTGAAGCTTTCTTT.

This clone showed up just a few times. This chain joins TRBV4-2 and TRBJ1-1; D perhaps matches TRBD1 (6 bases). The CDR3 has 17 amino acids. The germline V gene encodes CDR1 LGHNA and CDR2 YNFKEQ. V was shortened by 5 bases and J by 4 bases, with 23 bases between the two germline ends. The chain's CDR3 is CASSSGGGGLAVTEAFF. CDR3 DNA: TGTGCCAGCAGCTCGGGAGGGGGGGGCTTGGCGGTCACTGAAGCTTTCTTT.

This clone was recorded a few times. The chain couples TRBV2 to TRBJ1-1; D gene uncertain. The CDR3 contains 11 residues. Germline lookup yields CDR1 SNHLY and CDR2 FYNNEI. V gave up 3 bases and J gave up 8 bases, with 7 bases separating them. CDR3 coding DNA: TGTGCCAGCAGTGACCTAGGAGAAGCTTTCTTT. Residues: CASSDLGEAFF.

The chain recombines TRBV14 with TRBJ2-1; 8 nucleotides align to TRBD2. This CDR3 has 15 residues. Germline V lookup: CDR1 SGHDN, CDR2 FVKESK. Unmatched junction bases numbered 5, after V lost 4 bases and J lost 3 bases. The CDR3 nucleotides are TGTGCCAGCAGCCCTCAACGGGGGGGCTACAATGAGCAGTTCTTC. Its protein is CASSPQRGGYNEQFF.

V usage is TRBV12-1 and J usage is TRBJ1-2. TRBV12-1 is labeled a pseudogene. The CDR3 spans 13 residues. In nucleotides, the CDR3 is TGTGCCATTCCAACGAGTGGTCTCTATGGCTACACCTTC. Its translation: CAIPTSGLYGYTF.

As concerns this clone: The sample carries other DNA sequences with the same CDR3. The CDR3, as DNA: TGCGCCAGCAGCCAAGATGGGGGGATGGGCAATCAGCCCCAGCATTTT. Translation gives CASSQDGGMGNQPQHF. The chain combines TRBV4-1 with TRBJ1-5; D might be TRBD1 (5 bases). Germline lookup yields CDR1 MGHRA and CDR2 YSYEKL. Trimming cost V 0 bases and J 2 bases, with 11 bases left between them. CDR3 length: 16 amino acids.

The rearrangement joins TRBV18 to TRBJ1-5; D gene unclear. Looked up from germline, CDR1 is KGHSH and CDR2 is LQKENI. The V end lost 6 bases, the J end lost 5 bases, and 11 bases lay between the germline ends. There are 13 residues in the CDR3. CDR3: CASSSGGHQPQHF. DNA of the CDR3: TGTGCCAGCTCTTCAGGAGGGCATCAGCCCCAGCATTTT.

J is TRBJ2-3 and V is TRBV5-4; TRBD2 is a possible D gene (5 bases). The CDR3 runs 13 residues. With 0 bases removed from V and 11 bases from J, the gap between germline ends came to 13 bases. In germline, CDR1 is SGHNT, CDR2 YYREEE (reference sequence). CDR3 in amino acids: CASSLEPGSGQYF. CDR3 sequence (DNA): TGTGCCAGCAGCTTGGAGCCGGGGAGTGGGCAGTATTTT.

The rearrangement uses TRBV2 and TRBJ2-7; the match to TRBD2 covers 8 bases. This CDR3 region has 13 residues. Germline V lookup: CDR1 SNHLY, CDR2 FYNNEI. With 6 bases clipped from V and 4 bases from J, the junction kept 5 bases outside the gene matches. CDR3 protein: CASRGTREYEQYF. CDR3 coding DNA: TGTGCCAGCAGGGGGACTAGGGAGTACGAGCAGTACTTC.

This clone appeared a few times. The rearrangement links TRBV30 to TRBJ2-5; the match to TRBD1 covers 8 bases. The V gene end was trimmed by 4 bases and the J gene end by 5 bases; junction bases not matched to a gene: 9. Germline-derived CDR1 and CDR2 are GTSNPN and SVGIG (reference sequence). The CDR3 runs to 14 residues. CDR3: CAWTKSRGRETQYF. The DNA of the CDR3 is TGTGCCTGGACCAAGAGCAGGGGGCGGGAGACCCAGTACTTC.

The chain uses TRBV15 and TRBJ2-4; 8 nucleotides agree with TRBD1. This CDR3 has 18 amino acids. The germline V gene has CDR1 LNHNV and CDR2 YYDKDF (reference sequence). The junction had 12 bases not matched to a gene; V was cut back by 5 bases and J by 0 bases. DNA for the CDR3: TGTGCCACCAGCCGGACAGGGCCTCCCTATATAGCCAAAAACATTCAGTACTTC. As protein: CATSRTGPPYIAKNIQYF.

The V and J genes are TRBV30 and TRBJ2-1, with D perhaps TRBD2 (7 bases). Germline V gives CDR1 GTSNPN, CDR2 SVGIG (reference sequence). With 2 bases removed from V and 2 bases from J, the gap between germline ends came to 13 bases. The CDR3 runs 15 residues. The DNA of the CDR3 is TGTGCCTGGAGTCTAGACGGGGGGCCCTACAATGAGCAGTTCTTC. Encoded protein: CAWSLDGGPYNEQFF.

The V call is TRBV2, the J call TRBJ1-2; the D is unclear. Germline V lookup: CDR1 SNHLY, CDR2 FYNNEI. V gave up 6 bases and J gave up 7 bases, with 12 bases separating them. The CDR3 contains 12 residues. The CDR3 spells CASRDWIPGYTF. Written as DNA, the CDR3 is TGTGCCAGCAGGGACTGGATCCCTGGCTACACCTTC.

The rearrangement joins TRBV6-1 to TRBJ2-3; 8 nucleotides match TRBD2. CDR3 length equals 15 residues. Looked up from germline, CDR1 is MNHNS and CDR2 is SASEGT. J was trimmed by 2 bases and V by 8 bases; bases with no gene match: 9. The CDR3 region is CASEGLDGYTDTQYF. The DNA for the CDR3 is TGTGCCAGCGAGGGACTAGACGGGTACACAGATACGCAGTATTTT.

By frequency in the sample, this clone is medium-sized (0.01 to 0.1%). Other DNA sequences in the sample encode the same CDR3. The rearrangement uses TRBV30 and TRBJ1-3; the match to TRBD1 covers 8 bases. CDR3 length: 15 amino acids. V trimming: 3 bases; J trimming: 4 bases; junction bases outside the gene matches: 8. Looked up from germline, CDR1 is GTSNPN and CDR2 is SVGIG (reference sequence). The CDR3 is CAWSDRDRGGNTIYF. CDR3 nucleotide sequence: TGTGCCTGGAGCGACCGCGACAGGGGAGGAAACACCATATATTTT. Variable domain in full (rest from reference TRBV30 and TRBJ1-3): SQTIHQWPATLVQPVGSPLSLECTVEGTSNPNLYWYRQAAGRGLQLLFYSVGIGQISSEVPQNLSASRPQDRQFILSSKKLLLSDSGFYLCAWSDRDRGGNTIYFGEGSWLTVV.

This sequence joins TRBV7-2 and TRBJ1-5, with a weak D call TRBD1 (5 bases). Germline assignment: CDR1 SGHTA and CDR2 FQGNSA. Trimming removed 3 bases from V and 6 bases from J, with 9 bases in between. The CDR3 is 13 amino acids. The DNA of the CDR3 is TGTGCCAGCAGCTTCGGAAGGGGTCAGCCCCAGCATTTT. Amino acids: CASSFGRGQPQHF. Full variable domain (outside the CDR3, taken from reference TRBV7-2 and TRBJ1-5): GAGVSQSPSNKVTEKGKDVELRCDPISGHTALYWYRQSLGQGLEFLIYFQGNSAPDKSGLPSDRFSAERTGGSVSTLTIQRTQQEDSAVYLCASSFGRGQPQHFGDGTRLSIL.